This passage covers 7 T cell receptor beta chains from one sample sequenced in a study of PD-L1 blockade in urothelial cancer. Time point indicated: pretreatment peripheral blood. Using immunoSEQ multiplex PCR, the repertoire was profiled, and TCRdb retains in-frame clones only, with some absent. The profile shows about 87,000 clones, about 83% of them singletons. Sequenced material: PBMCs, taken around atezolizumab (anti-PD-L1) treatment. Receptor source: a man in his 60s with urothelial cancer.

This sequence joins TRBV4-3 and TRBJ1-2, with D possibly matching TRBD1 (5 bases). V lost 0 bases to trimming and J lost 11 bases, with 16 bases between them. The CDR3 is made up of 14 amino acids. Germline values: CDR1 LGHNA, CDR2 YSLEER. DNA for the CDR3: TGCGCCAGCAGCCAAGAAATGGGCCAGGGTCTTTACACCTTC. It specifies CASSQEMGQGLYTF.

The CDR3 sequence is CSVDAREGAEAFF. CDR3 DNA sequence: TGCAGCGTTGATGCCCGGGAAGGAGCTGAAGCTTTCTTT. The chain carries TRBV29-1 and TRBJ1-1; no clear D gene. V lost 3 bases and J 6 bases, leaving 14 bases between the germline ends. CDR3 size: 13 residues. Germline V gives CDR1 SQVTM, CDR2 ANQGSEA.

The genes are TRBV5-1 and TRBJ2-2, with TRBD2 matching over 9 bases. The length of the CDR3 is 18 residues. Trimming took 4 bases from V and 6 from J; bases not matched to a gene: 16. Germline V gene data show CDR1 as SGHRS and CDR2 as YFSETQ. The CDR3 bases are TGCGCCAGCAGCGCCCCCTATGCGGGGGGGAGTCGGGCCGGGGAGCTGTTTTTT. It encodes CASSAPYAGGSRAGELFF.

This CDR3 is CASSEAHGGTQYF. The CDR3 bases are TGTGCCAGCAGTGAAGCGCACGGTGGGACCCAGTACTTC. The chain combines TRBV6-1 with TRBJ2-5; the D is unclear. CDR1 MNHNS and CDR2 SASEGT come from the germline V gene. CDR3 size: 13 residues. Trimming removed 0 bases from V and 7 bases from J, with 9 bases in between.

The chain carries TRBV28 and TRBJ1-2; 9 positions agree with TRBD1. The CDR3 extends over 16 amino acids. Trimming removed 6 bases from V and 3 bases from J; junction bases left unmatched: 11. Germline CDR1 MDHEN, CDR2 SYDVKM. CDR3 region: CASRLPGQGVHYGYTF. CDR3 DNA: TGTGCCAGCAGACTGCCGGGACAGGGAGTTCACTATGGCTACACCTTC.

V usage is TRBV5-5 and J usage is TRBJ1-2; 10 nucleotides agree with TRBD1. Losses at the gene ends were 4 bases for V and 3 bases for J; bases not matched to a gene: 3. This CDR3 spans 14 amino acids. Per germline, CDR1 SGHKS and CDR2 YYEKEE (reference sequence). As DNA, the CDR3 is TGTGCCAGCAGCGAAGGGACAGGGGACTATGGCTACACCTTC. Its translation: CASSEGTGDYGYTF.

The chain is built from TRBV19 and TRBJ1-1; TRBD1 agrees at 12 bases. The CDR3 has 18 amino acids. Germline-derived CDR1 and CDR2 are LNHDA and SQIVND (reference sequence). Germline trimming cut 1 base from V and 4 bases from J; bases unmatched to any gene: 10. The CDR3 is CASSIGLGQGARGTEAFF. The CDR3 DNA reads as TGTGCCAGTAGTATAGGCCTGGGACAGGGGGCGAGGGGCACTGAAGCTTTCTTT.